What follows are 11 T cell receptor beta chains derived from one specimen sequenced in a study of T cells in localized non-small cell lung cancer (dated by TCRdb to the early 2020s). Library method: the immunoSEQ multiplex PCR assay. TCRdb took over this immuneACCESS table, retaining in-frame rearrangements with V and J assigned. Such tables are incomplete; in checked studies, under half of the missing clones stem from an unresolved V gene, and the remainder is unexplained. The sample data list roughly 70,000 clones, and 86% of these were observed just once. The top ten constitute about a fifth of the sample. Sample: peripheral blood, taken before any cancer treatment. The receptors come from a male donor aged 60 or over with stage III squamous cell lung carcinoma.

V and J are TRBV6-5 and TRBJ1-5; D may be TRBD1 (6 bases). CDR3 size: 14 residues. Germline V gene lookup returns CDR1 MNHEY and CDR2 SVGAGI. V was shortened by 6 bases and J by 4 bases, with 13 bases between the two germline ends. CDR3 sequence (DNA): TGTGCCAGCAGGCGGACGGGACAAAATCAGCCCCAGCATTTT. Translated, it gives CASRRTGQNQPQHF.

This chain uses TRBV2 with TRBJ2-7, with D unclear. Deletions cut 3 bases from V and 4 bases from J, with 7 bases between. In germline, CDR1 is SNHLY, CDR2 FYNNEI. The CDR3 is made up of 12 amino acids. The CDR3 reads CASSEGVYEQYF. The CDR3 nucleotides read TGTGCCAGCAGTGAGGGTGTTTACGAGCAGTACTTC. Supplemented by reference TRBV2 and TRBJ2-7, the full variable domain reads EPEVTQTPSHQVTQMGQEVILRCVPISNHLYFYWYRQILGQKVEFLVSFYNNEISEKSEIFDDQFSVERPDGSNFTLKIRSTKLEDSAMYFCASSEGVYEQYFGPGTRLTVT.

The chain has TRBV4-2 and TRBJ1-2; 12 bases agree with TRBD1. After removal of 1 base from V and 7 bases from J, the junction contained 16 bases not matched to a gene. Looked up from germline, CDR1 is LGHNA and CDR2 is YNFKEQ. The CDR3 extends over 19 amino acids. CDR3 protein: CASSQAEYNRDRGLSGYTF. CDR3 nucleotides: TGTGCCAGCAGCCAAGCCGAATACAACCGGGACAGGGGGCTTTCTGGCTACACCTTC.

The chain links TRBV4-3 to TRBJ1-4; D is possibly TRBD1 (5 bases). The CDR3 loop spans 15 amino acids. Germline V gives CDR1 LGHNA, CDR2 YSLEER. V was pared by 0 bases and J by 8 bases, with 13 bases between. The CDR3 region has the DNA TGCGCCAGCAGCCAAGATCCGGGACCAGGGGAAAAACTGTTTTTT. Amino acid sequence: CASSQDPGPGEKLFF.

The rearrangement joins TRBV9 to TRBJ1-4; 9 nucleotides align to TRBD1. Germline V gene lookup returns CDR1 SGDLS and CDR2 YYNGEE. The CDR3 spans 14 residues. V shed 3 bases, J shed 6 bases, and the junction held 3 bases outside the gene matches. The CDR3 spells CASSDGTGYEKLFF. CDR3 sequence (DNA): TGTGCCAGCAGCGACGGGACAGGGTATGAAAAACTGTTTTTT.

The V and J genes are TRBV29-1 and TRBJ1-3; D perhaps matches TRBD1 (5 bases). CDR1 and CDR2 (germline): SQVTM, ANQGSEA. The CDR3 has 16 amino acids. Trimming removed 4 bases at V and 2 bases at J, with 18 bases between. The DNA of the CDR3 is TGCAGCGTTGCAAAGGGGTCACCGGCCCCTGGAAACACCATATATTTT. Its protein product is CSVAKGSPAPGNTIYF.

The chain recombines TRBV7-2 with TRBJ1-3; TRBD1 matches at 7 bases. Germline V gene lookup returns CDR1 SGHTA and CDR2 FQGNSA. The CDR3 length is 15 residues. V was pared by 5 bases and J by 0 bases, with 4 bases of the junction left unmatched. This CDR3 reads CASSGTASSGNTIYF. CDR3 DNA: TGTGCCAGCAGCGGGACAGCGAGCTCTGGAAACACCATATATTTT.

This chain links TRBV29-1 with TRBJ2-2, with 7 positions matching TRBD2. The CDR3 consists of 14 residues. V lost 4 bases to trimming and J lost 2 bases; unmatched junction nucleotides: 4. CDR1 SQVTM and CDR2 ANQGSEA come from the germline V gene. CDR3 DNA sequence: TGCAGCGTTGGTGGGGAGGGCAACACCGGGGAGCTGTTTTTT. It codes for CSVGGEGNTGELFF.

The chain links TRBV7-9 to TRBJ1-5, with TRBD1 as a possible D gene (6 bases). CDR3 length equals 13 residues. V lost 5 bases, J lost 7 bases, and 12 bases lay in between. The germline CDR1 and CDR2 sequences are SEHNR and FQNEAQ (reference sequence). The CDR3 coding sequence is TGTGCCAGCAGCCTAGGGGGGGAACAGCCCCAGCATTTT. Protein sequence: CASSLGGEQPQHF.

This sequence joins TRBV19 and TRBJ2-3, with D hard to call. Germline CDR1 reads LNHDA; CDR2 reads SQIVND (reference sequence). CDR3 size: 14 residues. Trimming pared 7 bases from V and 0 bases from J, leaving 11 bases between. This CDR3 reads CASTPSFSTDTQYF. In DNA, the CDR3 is TGTGCCAGTACCCCTTCTTTTAGCACAGATACGCAGTATTTT.

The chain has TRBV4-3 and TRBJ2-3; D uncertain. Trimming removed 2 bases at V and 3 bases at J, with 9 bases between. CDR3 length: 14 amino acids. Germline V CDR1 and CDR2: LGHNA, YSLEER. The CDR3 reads CASSQMGLTDTQYF. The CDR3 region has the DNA TGCGCCAGCAGCCAAATGGGCCTTACAGATACGCAGTATTTT.